These 27 T cell receptor beta chains were all obtained from the same sample, sequenced in a study of cytotoxic CD8 clonotypes in ibrutinib-treated CLL. Profiling relied on immunoSEQ multiplex PCR, and the TCRdb table lists in-frame clones only, not all of them. Of roughly 180,000 clones in the sample, roughly four fifths were seen once. The specimen comprised PBMCs, sampled after 24 months of ibrutinib treatment. The receptor set was obtained from a human donor with chronic lymphocytic leukemia.

The CDR3 sequence: CASSLRNRPKGTGANVLTF. CDR3 DNA sequence: TGTGCCAGCAGTTTAAGGAACAGGCCTAAGGGGACGGGGGCCAACGTCCTGACTTTC. The chain links TRBV28 to TRBJ2-6, with D perhaps TRBD1 or TRBD2 (5 bases each). This CDR3 region has 19 residues. Germline CDR1 is MDHEN and CDR2 is SYDVKM. The ends were cut back, 2 bases at V and 4 bases at J, with 21 bases in the middle.

V gene TRBV5-1 combines with J gene TRBJ2-5; no clear D gene. This CDR3 has 14 residues. V lost 5 bases and J lost 5, with 16 bases in between. Germline-derived CDR1 and CDR2 are SGHRS and YFSETQ. CDR3 nucleotides: TGCGCCAGCAGTTTTGGCGAGGCCGGGGAGACCCAGTACTTC. As protein: CASSFGEAGETQYF.

The J gene is TRBJ1-2, the V gene TRBV19; 8 bases are shared with TRBD1. Germline V lookup: CDR1 LNHDA, CDR2 SQIVND (reference sequence). V gave up 3 bases and J gave up 2 bases; unmatched junction bases: 5. This CDR3 region has 15 residues. CDR3 sequence reads: CASSIAAGGNYGYTF. DNA of the CDR3: TGTGCCAGTAGTATTGCGGCAGGGGGCAACTATGGCTACACCTTC.

The chain carries TRBV15 and TRBJ2-3; either TRBD1 or TRBD2 may supply D (6 bases each). CDR1 and CDR2 (germline): LNHNV, YYDKDF (reference sequence). The CDR3 has 16 amino acids. Trimming shortened V by 1 base and J by 1 base, and 12 bases separated the two germline ends. CDR3 residues: CATSRGGDTGTDTQYF. The CDR3 nucleotides read TGTGCCACCAGCAGAGGGGGGGACACAGGCACAGATACGCAGTATTTT.

This clone was detected once. This chain uses TRBV6-7 with TRBJ2-7; 10 nucleotides align to TRBD1. TRBV6-7 is noted as an ORF with a role that remains uncertain. The CDR3 contains 14 residues. The V gene end was trimmed by 5 bases and the J gene end by 5 bases; junction bases not matched to a gene: 6. CDR3 region: CASSPRDRGHEQYF. The CDR3 DNA is TGTGCCAGCAGTCCCCGGGACAGGGGACACGAGCAGTACTTC.

CDR3 DNA sequence: TGTGCCAGCAGCTTAGCCGGGACAGGGCTTGGTGGCTACACCTTC. This sequence encodes CASSLAGTGLGGYTF. The rearrangement links TRBV5-6 to TRBJ1-2; 9 nucleotides agree with TRBD1. CDR3 size: 15 residues. Losses at the gene ends were 2 bases for V and 7 bases for J; bases not matched to a gene: 9. The germline CDR1 and CDR2 sequences are SGHDT and YYEEEE.

This clone was seen just once. This chain connects TRBV30 to TRBJ2-1; TRBD1 or TRBD2 may be the D gene (6 bases each). V lost 3 bases and J lost 5, with 11 bases in between. The germline V gene has CDR1 GTSNPN and CDR2 SVGIG (reference sequence). The CDR3 covers 13 residues. The CDR3 loop reads CAWRPGEDNEQFF. CDR3 nucleotides: TGTGCCTGGAGGCCAGGGGAGGACAATGAGCAGTTCTTC.

This sequence joins TRBV15 and TRBJ1-3; 8 positions agree with TRBD1. The CDR3 covers 18 residues. With 1 base clipped from V and 0 bases from J, the junction kept 8 bases outside the gene matches. Germline V CDR1 and CDR2: LNHNV, YYDKDF (reference sequence). CDR3: CATSRAIRTGISGNTIYF. Here the CDR3 DNA reads TGTGCCACCAGCAGAGCTATTCGGACAGGGATCTCTGGAAACACCATATATTTT. The full variable domain, in which reference TRBV15 and TRBJ1-3 provide the parts outside the CDR3, is DAMVIQNPRYQVTQFGKPVTLSCSQTLNHNVMYWYQQKSSQAPKLLFHYYDKDFNNEADTPDNFQSRRPNTSFCFLDIRSPGLGDTAMYLCATSRAIRTGISGNTIYFGEGSWLTVV.

The CDR3 sequence is CASSNVGGLGNTIYF. The CDR3 DNA follows: TGTGCCAGCAGCAACGTCGGAGGGCTTGGAAACACCATATATTTT. V is TRBV11-2 and J is TRBJ1-3; D not resolved. The germline CDR1 and CDR2 sequences are SGHAT and FQNNGV. V dropped 5 bases and J dropped 3 bases, with 14 bases sitting between them. CDR3 length: 15 residues.

This clone came up a few times. The chain joins TRBV11-3 to TRBJ2-5; D remains unclear. V lost 2 bases and J 0 bases, leaving 4 bases between the germline ends. The CDR3 is made up of 13 amino acids. Germline lookup yields CDR1 SGHNT and CDR2 YENEEA. Here the CDR3 DNA reads TGTGCCAGCAGCTTAAGCTACCAAGAGACCCAGTACTTC. Translated: CASSLSYQETQYF.

The chain uses TRBV5-8 and TRBJ2-3; D is possibly TRBD1 or TRBD2 (5 bases each). The V end lost 2 bases, the J end lost 7 bases, and 8 bases lay between the germline ends. The CDR3 is 12 amino acids. CDR1 is SGHTS, CDR2 YDEGEE, per germline. The DNA of the CDR3 is TGTGCCAGCAGCTTCGGGGCGAATACGCAGTATTTT. As protein: CASSFGANTQYF.

The chain couples TRBV14 to TRBJ1-2, with D unclear. The V end lost 2 bases, the J end lost 4 bases, and 8 bases lay between the germline ends. The CDR3 contains 13 residues. CDR1 is SGHDN, CDR2 FVKESK, per germline. The CDR3 DNA reads TGTGCCAGCAGCCAAACGCTGTTCTATGGCTACACCTTC. Protein product: CASSQTLFYGYTF.

The V call is TRBV19, the J call TRBJ1-2; tentative D call: TRBD1 (6 bases). The V and J ends lost 7 bases and 3 bases respectively, with 30 bases between them. Germline CDR1 reads LNHDA; CDR2 reads SQIVND (reference sequence). This CDR3 comprises 19 residues. The CDR3 DNA is TGTGCCAGTACCGACCTGACCGGGGGCCCTTTCCCGTTGGACTATGGCTACACCTTC. It specifies CASTDLTGGPFPLDYGYTF.

This clone was counted only a few times. The rearrangement uses TRBV29-1 and TRBJ1-2; D is ambiguous. The CDR3 sequence is 12 residues long. Deletions cut 3 bases from V and 3 bases from J, with 8 bases between. Germline V gene data show CDR1 as SQVTM and CDR2 as ANQGSEA. The CDR3 region has the DNA TGCAGCGTTGACACCGAGCACTATGGCTACACCTTC. Encoded protein: CSVDTEHYGYTF. Filled out from reference TRBV29-1 and TRBJ1-2, the complete variable domain reads SAVISQKPSRDICQRGTSLTIQCQVDSQVTMMFWYRQQPGQSLTLIATANQGSEATYESGFVIDKFPISRPNLTFSTLTVSNMSPEDSSIYLCSVDTEHYGYTFGSGTRLTVV.

This clone showed up just a few times. J is TRBJ1-3 and V is TRBV11-2; no clear D gene. From germline, CDR1 is SGHAT and CDR2 FQNNGV. V was shortened by 5 bases and J by 4 bases, with 18 bases between the two germline ends. This CDR3 has 16 amino acids. CDR3 sequence reads: CASSVTQISGGNTIYF. The CDR3 DNA sequence: TGTGCCAGCAGCGTCACACAGATTTCGGGAGGAAACACCATATATTTT.

The chain combines TRBV29-1 with TRBJ2-2; TRBD2 matches at 8 bases. The V gene's germline CDR1 is SQVTM and CDR2 ANQGSEA. The CDR3 is 12 amino acids. V trimming: 6 bases; J trimming: 6 bases; junction bases outside the gene matches: 3. CDR3 bases: TGCAGCGTCTGGACTAGCTCCGGGGAGCTGTTTTTT. Amino acids: CSVWTSSGELFF.

In DNA form, the CDR3 reads TGTGCCAGCAGTTACCTATATGGCTACACCTTC. Translating it yields CASSYLYGYTF. The chain uses TRBV6-6 and TRBJ1-2; D ambiguous. From germline, CDR1 is MNHNY and CDR2 SVGAGI (reference sequence). This CDR3 is 11 amino acids long. Between the trimmed V and J ends, which lost 2 bases and 5 bases, there was a span of 3 bases.

In this sample, this clone turned up a few times. The J gene is TRBJ1-1, the V gene TRBV11-2, with 7 nucleotides matching TRBD1. This CDR3 is 14 amino acids long. The germline CDR1 and CDR2 sequences are SGHAT and FQNNGV. Unmatched junction bases numbered 3, after V lost 5 bases and J lost 0 bases. DNA for the CDR3: TGTGCCAGCAGCAGGGGGCGCATGAACACTGAAGCTTTCTTT. This gives the protein CASSRGRMNTEAFF.

This clone was observed a single time. The V gene is TRBV11-2, the J gene TRBJ2-4; tentatively, D is TRBD1 (6 bases). The CDR3 covers 16 residues. Germline CDR1 is SGHAT and CDR2 is FQNNGV. Trimming took 0 bases from V and 0 from J, leaving 9 bases between them. CDR3 protein: CASSLEGQLAKNIQYF. The DNA of the CDR3 is TGTGCCAGCAGCTTAGAAGGACAGCTAGCCAAAAACATTCAGTACTTC.

In DNA form, the CDR3 reads TGCACCAGCAGCCAAGATCGTACTAGCGGGAGTCCCTTCTACGAGCAGTACTTC. This codes for CTSSQDRTSGSPFYEQYF. V is TRBV1 and J is TRBJ2-7; the listed D gene, TRBD2, was not tested against the DNA. TRBV1 is a pseudogene locus. The CDR3 length is 18 residues.

The chain couples TRBV7-9 to TRBJ2-5; 11 bases are shared with TRBD1. The length of the CDR3 is 15 residues. Germline values: CDR1 SEHNR, CDR2 FQNEAQ (reference sequence). The V segment lost 4 bases and the J segment 4 bases; nucleotides outside the gene matches: 5. The CDR3 loop is CASSSFGTGGETQYF. The CDR3 bases are TGTGCCAGCAGCTCCTTCGGGACAGGGGGAGAGACCCAGTACTTC.

This clone was counted a few times. The chain couples TRBV6-5 to TRBJ1-2; D ambiguous. The CDR3 spans 12 residues. With 6 bases removed from V and 4 bases from J, the gap between germline ends came to 9 bases. Germline V gives CDR1 MNHEY, CDR2 SVGAGI. The CDR3 DNA follows: TGTGCCAGCAGCCCACAGCGCTATGGCTACACCTTC. This translates into CASSPQRYGYTF.

J is TRBJ2-7 and V is TRBV30, with 8 nucleotides matching TRBD2. After removal of 4 bases from V and 5 bases from J, the junction contained 10 bases not matched to a gene. Per germline, CDR1 GTSNPN and CDR2 SVGIG (reference sequence). This CDR3 has 14 amino acids. CDR3 in DNA: TGTGCCTGGACTAGAACGGGGGGGTTCCACGAGCAGTACTTC. This gives the protein CAWTRTGGFHEQYF. The variable domain in full, with the rest retrieved from reference TRBV30 and TRBJ2-7, is SQTIHQWPATLVQPVGSPLSLECTVEGTSNPNLYWYRQAAGRGLQLLFYSVGIGQISSEVPQNLSASRPQDRQFILSSKKLLLSDSGFYLCAWTRTGGFHEQYFGPGTRLTVT.

The chain joins TRBV7-2 to TRBJ2-3; 11 bases match TRBD2. The germline V gene has CDR1 SGHTA and CDR2 FQGNSA. CDR3 size: 16 residues. V gave up 5 bases and J gave up 5 bases; unmatched junction bases: 9. The CDR3 DNA sequence: TGTGCCAGCAGCCCACGGACTAGCGGGTTTCGAGATACGCAGTATTTT. Encoded protein: CASSPRTSGFRDTQYF.

V gene TRBV5-1 combines with J gene TRBJ2-7, with 10 bases lining up with TRBD2. Trimming removed 0 bases from V and 4 bases from J; junction bases left unmatched: 7. The CDR3 is made up of 16 amino acids. Per the germline V gene, CDR1 is SGHRS and CDR2 is YFSETQ. In nucleotides, the CDR3 is TGCGCCAGCAGCTTGGAACCTAGCGGGAGAATGTACGAGCAGTACTTC. Protein product: CASSLEPSGRMYEQYF.

The chain carries TRBV4-3 and TRBJ2-7; 8 bases match TRBD1. The V gene's germline CDR1 is LGHNA and CDR2 YSLEER. V shed 0 bases and J 5 bases; nucleotides not matched to a gene: 9. The CDR3 loop spans 16 amino acids. The CDR3 bases are TGCGCCAGCAGCCAAGATCGGACAGGGACCTTGGACGAGCAGTACTTC. Residues: CASSQDRTGTLDEQYF.

The chain combines TRBV4-2 with TRBJ2-7; TRBD2 matches 7 bases. After removal of 0 bases from V and 4 bases from J, the junction contained 9 bases not matched to a gene. The CDR3 totals 16 residues. Germline V lookup: CDR1 LGHNA, CDR2 YNFKEQ. This CDR3 is CASSQEVGGSLYEQYF. The CDR3 nucleotides read TGTGCCAGCAGCCAAGAGGTCGGCGGGAGTTTGTACGAGCAGTACTTC.